Below, one TCR beta chain is given with its context. Authors' processing steps: Nucleated cell counts were estimated from reference gene primer amplification. Method: immunoSEQ multiplex PCR; TCRdb's copy keeps in-frame clones and lacks some. V and J calls and clone size are copied from that table; D and trimming were computed from the DNA. The sample includes roughly 230,000 clones, less than 85% of them seen just once. The CDR3 sequence is 12 residues long. V lost 6 bases and J lost 6; bases outside the gene matches: 3. Germline V lookup: CDR1 SQVTM, CDR2 ANQGSEA. These data originate in a study of blood T cell repertoires in COVID-19. Study at large: Spain, Italy and the United States supplied samples that represented acute and convalescent COVID-19.

The source of this sequence is a woman of 80 years or more with acute or convalescent COVID-19. The chain joins TRBV29-1 to TRBJ2-3; 10 bases fit TRBD2. What was sequenced was peripheral blood. CDR3 loop: CSVGLAADTQYF. DNA of the CDR3: TGCAGCGTCGGACTAGCGGCGGATACGCAGTATTTT.